One sample yielded the 22 T cell receptor beta chains listed below, sequenced in a study of a mutant IDH1 vaccine in newly diagnosed glioma. Time point defined: baseline, week 1 (first vaccination visit). Indicated treatment: pre-vaccination baseline after standard-of-care therapy. This table comes from immunoSEQ multiplex PCR, and its TCRdb copy is limited to in-frame clones, with some not included. The table includes 30,000 to 40,000 clones, roughly 78% detected once. The sample in question was PBMCs, obtained from a glioma patient treated with radiotherapy, temozolomide or both. The receptors were gathered from a man aged 35-49 years with glioma. Some clones in this sample may be carry-over from other donors' samples.

The CDR3 region has the DNA TGTGCCAGCAGTGAAGGGATAGCTAATGAAAAACTGTTTTTT. Protein sequence: CASSEGIANEKLFF. The chain is built from TRBV25-1 and TRBJ1-4; no clear D gene. Germline values: CDR1 MGHDK, CDR2 SYGVNS. Trimming pared 2 bases from V and 3 bases from J, leaving 7 bases between. The CDR3 covers 14 residues.

The V and J genes are TRBV5-1 and TRBJ2-7; D unclear. There are 14 residues in the CDR3. Germline CDR1 SGHRS, CDR2 YFSETQ. The V and J ends lost 7 bases and 2 bases respectively, with 16 bases between them. The DNA of the CDR3 is TGCGCCAGCGGAATGGACGGATTCACCTACGAGCAGTACTTC. This encodes CASGMDGFTYEQYF.

This clone was found once. This rearrangement joins TRBV7-7 to TRBJ2-2; no clear D gene. V was shortened by 5 bases and J by 2 bases, with 12 bases between the two germline ends. This CDR3 is built from 15 residues. Germline V CDR1 and CDR2: SSHAT, FNYEAQ (reference sequence). This CDR3 reads CASSPGRPNTGELFF. DNA of the CDR3: TGTGCCAGCAGCCCAGGACGCCCAAACACCGGGGAGCTGTTTTTT.

V gene TRBV18 combines with J gene TRBJ1-1; 11 bases are a match to TRBD1. CDR1 KGHSH and CDR2 LQKENI come from the germline V gene. J was trimmed by 4 bases and V by 2 bases; bases with no gene match: 6. The CDR3 totals 16 residues. The CDR3 region is CASSPSIGTGGTEAFF. The CDR3 DNA reads as TGTGCCAGCTCACCATCAATCGGGACAGGGGGCACTGAAGCTTTCTTT.

The rearrangement joins TRBV5-4 to TRBJ2-5; 8 nucleotides agree with TRBD2. Trimming cost V 3 bases and J 5 bases; bases outside gene matches: 6. This CDR3 comprises 14 residues. Germline V lookup: CDR1 SGHNT, CDR2 YYREEE (reference sequence). CDR3 nucleotide sequence: TGTGCCAGCAGCTCTACGGGGGGGTCGGAGACCCAGTACTTC. Amino acids: CASSSTGGSETQYF.

This clone has just one count. In DNA form, the CDR3 reads TGTGCCAGTAGTGCCGGGGCTGCTAACGGCTACACCTTC. It specifies CASSAGAANGYTF. J is TRBJ1-2 and V is TRBV19, with D perhaps TRBD1 (5 bases). Germline values: CDR1 LNHDA, CDR2 SQIVND (reference sequence). Trimming stripped 5 bases from V and 8 bases from J, with 15 bases between. CDR3 size: 13 residues.

This chain joins TRBV28 and TRBJ1-6, with D possibly being TRBD1 (6 bases). This CDR3 contains 14 residues. Germline values: CDR1 MDHEN, CDR2 SYDVKM. Trimming removed 6 bases at V and 7 bases at J, with 13 bases between. The CDR3 DNA is TGTGCCAGCAGCGCCGGGGGCACGAATTCACCCCTCCACTTT. It codes for CASSAGGTNSPLHF.

The chain joins TRBV5-1 to TRBJ1-1; tentatively, D is TRBD1 (5 bases). The CDR3 sequence is 14 residues long. The V end lost 4 bases, the J end lost 4 bases, and 14 bases lay between the germline ends. From germline, CDR1 is SGHRS and CDR2 YFSETQ. The CDR3 nucleotides read TGCGCCAGCAGCGTCGACACGGGGCCCACTGAAGCTTTCTTT. It is translated as CASSVDTGPTEAFF.

This clone came up a few times. The chain couples TRBV7-2 to TRBJ2-2; D might be TRBD1 or TRBD2, each matching 5 bases. CDR3 length equals 16 residues. With 7 bases removed from V and 4 bases from J, the gap between germline ends came to 19 bases. Germline V gene lookup returns CDR1 SGHTA and CDR2 FQGNSA. Here the CDR3 DNA reads TGTGCCAGCAACCCTGACACGGTGGGGGTCACCGGGGAGCTGTTTTTT. It encodes CASNPDTVGVTGELFF.

J is TRBJ1-4 and V is TRBV18; weak D call: TRBD1 (6 bases). V lost 5 bases, J lost 5 bases, and 9 bases lay in between. The CDR3 spans 13 residues. The germline gives CDR1 KGHSH, CDR2 LQKENI. The CDR3 is CASSRDKNEKLFF. The CDR3 DNA follows: TGTGCCAGCTCAAGGGACAAGAATGAAAAACTGTTTTTT.

The J gene is TRBJ1-2, the V gene TRBV6-1; a possible D gene is TRBD1 (5 bases). V lost 2 bases to trimming and J lost 8 bases, with 15 bases between them. This CDR3 comprises 14 residues. The germline CDR1 and CDR2 sequences are MNHNS and SASEGT. CDR3 in amino acids: CASSEWPREKGYTF. The CDR3 region has the DNA TGTGCCAGCAGTGAATGGCCCAGGGAGAAGGGCTACACCTTC.

This clone was seen just once. This chain joins TRBV4-1 and TRBJ2-7; 7 nucleotides agree with TRBD2. Trimming removed 0 bases from V and 3 bases from J; junction bases left unmatched: 5. This CDR3 contains 15 residues. In germline, CDR1 is MGHRA, CDR2 YSYEKL. The DNA for the CDR3 is TGCGCCAGCAGCCAAGATGAAGCGGGGCTCTACGAGCAGTACTTC. This encodes CASSQDEAGLYEQYF.

Points on this clone: One end of the junction is discordant with germline, which a read error may explain. This sequence joins TRBV7-7 and TRBJ1-5; no clear D. The germline CDR1 and CDR2 sequences are SSHAT and FNYEAQ (reference sequence). The CDR3 sequence is 13 residues long. The CDR3 spells CASSLAEDQPQHF. CDR3 DNA: TGTGCTAGCAGCTTAGCGGAGGATCAGCCCCAGCATTTT.

The chain couples TRBV6-6 to TRBJ1-3; 7 bases map to TRBD1. CDR1 is MNHNY, CDR2 SVGAGI, per germline (reference sequence). The CDR3 sequence is 14 residues long. The J segment lost 1 base and the V segment lost 4 bases, leaving 1 base of the junction unmatched. DNA for the CDR3: TGTGCCAGCAGTTCGACAGGGTCTGGAAACACCATATATTTT. Amino acid sequence: CASSSTGSGNTIYF.

This rearrangement joins TRBV6-1 to TRBJ1-2, with TRBD1 matching over 7 bases. The CDR3 consists of 14 residues. J gave up 1 base and V 5 bases, and 4 bases lay outside the gene matches. Germline assignment: CDR1 MNHNS and CDR2 SASEGT. CDR3: CASSWDRNNYGYTF. As DNA, the CDR3 is TGTGCCAGCAGTTGGGACAGAAATAACTATGGCTACACCTTC.

This rearrangement joins TRBV4-2 to TRBJ2-7; TRBD2 matches 8 bases. Looked up from germline, CDR1 is LGHNA and CDR2 is YNFKEQ. CDR3 size: 15 residues. The V and J ends lost 2 bases and 2 bases, in that order; junction bases with no gene match: 5. In DNA form, the CDR3 reads TGTGCCAGCAGCCAAATAGCGGGGCACGCCTACGAGCAGTACTTC. Encoded protein: CASSQIAGHAYEQYF.

This sequence joins TRBV6-6 and TRBJ1-6, with D unclear. V was pared by 1 base and J by 6 bases, with 7 bases between. The CDR3 consists of 14 residues. CDR1 and CDR2 from the germline V gene are MNHNY and SVGAGI (reference sequence). The CDR3 nucleotides are TGTGCCAGCAGTTACTTGGAGTTTAATTCACCCCTCCACTTT. As protein: CASSYLEFNSPLHF.

This clone was seen a few times. The J gene is TRBJ2-4, the V gene TRBV4-2; D may be TRBD2 (6 bases). Germline CDR1 is LGHNA and CDR2 is YNFKEQ. V lost 10 bases and J 9 bases, leaving 13 bases between the germline ends. The CDR3 contains 11 residues. The CDR3 bases are TGTGCCACCACTAACGGGGGCATTCAGTACTTC. Translation gives CATTNGGIQYF.

V and J are TRBV9 and TRBJ2-2, with 9 bases lining up with TRBD1. The V gene end was trimmed by 4 bases and the J gene end by 6 bases; junction bases not matched to a gene: 10. CDR1 and CDR2 from the germline V gene are SGDLS and YYNGEE. CDR3 length: 16 amino acids. DNA of the CDR3: TGTGCCAGCAGCTTAACCGGGACAGGGTTCCCCGGGGAGCTGTTTTTT. This gives the protein CASSLTGTGFPGELFF. The variable domain in full, completed from reference TRBV9 and TRBJ2-2, reads DSGVTQTPKHLITATGQRVTLRCSPRSGDLSVYWYQQSLDQGLQFLIQYYNGEERAKGNILERFSAQQFPDLHSELNLSSLELGDSALYFCASSLTGTGFPGELFFGEGSRLTVL.

Here the CDR3 reads CAWSVGGSNSPLHF. DNA for the CDR3: TGTGCCTGGAGTGTGGGGGGATCCAATTCACCCCTCCACTTT. The chain is built from TRBV30 and TRBJ1-6, with D maybe TRBD1 (5 bases). The CDR3 runs 14 residues. CDR1 and CDR2 from the germline V gene are GTSNPN and SVGIG (reference sequence). Trimming left V 0 bases short and J 7 bases short, with 10 bases between. Combining the CDR3 with reference TRBV30 and TRBJ1-6 gives the whole variable domain SQTIHQWPATLVQPVGSPLSLECTVEGTSNPNLYWYRQAAGRGLQLLFYSVGIGQISSEVPQNLSASRPQDRQFILSSKKLLLSDSGFYLCAWSVGGSNSPLHFGNGTRLTVT.

This sequence joins TRBV2 and TRBJ1-1; possibly TRBD1 for D (6 bases). Germline CDR1 and CDR2: SNHLY and FYNNEI. This CDR3 region has 15 residues. The V end lost 4 bases, the J end lost 6 bases, and 18 bases lay between the germline ends. The CDR3 sequence: CASSAMGGPEAEAFF. As DNA, the CDR3 is TGTGCCAGCAGTGCGATGGGGGGGCCTGAGGCTGAAGCTTTCTTT.

This sequence joins TRBV6-5 and TRBJ1-1; D remains unclear. Germline V gives CDR1 MNHEY, CDR2 SVGAGI. The ends were cut back, 4 bases at V and 11 bases at J, with 11 bases in the middle. The CDR3 is made up of 11 amino acids. This CDR3 reads CASSSDGEAFF. In nucleotides, the CDR3 is TGTGCCAGCAGTTCCGATGGTGAGGCTTTCTTT.